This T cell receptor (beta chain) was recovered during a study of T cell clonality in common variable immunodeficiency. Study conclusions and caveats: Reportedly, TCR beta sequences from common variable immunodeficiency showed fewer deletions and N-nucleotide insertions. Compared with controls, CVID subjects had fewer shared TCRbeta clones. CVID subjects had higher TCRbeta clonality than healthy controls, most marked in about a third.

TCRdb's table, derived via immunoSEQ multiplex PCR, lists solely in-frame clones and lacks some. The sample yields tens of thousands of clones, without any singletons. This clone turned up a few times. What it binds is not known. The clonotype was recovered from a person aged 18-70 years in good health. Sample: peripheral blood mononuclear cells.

CDR3 sequence reads: CASRGLGNNEQFF. CDR3 DNA, as far as it was read: TGTGCCAGCAGGGGACTAGGAAACAATGAG. The gene calls are TRBV7-6 and TRBJ2-1, with TRBD2 matching over 8 bases. The read comes to an end 3 residues before the CDR3 does, leaving the germline J gene to fill in the end. V lost 6 bases, J lost 5 bases, and 3 bases stayed unmatched. This CDR3 contains 13 residues. Germline CDR1 reads SGHVS; CDR2 reads FNYEAQ.